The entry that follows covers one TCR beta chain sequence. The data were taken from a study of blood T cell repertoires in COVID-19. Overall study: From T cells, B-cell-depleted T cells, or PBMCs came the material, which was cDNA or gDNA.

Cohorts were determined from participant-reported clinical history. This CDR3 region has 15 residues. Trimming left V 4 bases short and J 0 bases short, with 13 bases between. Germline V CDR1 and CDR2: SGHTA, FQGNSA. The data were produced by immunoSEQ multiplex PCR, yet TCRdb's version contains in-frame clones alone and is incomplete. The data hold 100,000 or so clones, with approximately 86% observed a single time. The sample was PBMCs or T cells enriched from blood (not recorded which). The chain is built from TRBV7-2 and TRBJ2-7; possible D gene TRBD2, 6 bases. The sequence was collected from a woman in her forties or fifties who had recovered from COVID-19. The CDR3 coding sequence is TGTGCCAGCAGCTCCAGTAGCGGATTCTCCTACGAGCAGTACTTC. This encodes CASSSSSGFSYEQYF.